This paragraph reports one T cell receptor (beta chain). Its antigen is unidentified. This record comes from a study of monozygotic twins with inflammatory bowel disease. The CDR3 runs to 19 residues. With eight separate reactions per sample, the authors made cDNA. Addition of UMIs with a 6-nucleotide sample barcode was achieved by template switching. Both TCRalpha and TCRbeta cDNA were subjected to two nested PCRs lasting approximately 16 and 10 cycles. From its re-call of the 5' RACE reads, TCRdb lists each CDR3 protein once, without DNA. Found here are a few hundred thousand distinct CDR3 sequences; the top ten clones hold 2% to 2.5%. Study-wide results and caveats: It was in IBD patients that TCRbeta diversity (inverse Simpson) was lower than in healthy co-twins.

The V call is TRBV21-1, the J call TRBJ2-2; the D call of TRBD2 rests on TCRdb alone, since no DNA is present to check it. TRBV21-1 is termed a pseudogene. The sequencing input was blood. The clonotype comes from a human donor with ulcerative colitis or Crohn's disease, or a healthy co-twin of an affected twin (not recorded which). The chain's CDR3 is CASSKMARASGGDTGELFF.